The TCR beta chain described here comes from a study of OX40 agonist ivuxolimab in advanced cancers. Study-wide background: At 82.7% male, the cohort had a mean age of 60 years, ranging from roughly 20 to 85. Prior anti-PD-1, anti-PD-L1 or anti-CTLA-4 therapy did not bar entry, and 30% to 40% had some.

The repertoire was sequenced with immunoSEQ multiplex PCR; TCRdb's copy has only in-frame clones and lacks some. The table shows over 100,000 clones, with over 75% occurring only once. J lost 4 bases, V lost 0 bases, and 4 bases had no gene match. Germline values: CDR1 SGHDT, CDR2 YYEEEE. The CDR3 is 16 residues long. Patients with a history of autoimmune disease or on systemic immunosuppression were excluded. This TCR came from an adult with an advanced solid tumor such as melanoma, head and neck, liver or kidney cancer. J is TRBJ2-1 and V is TRBV5-6, with 10 bases that match TRBD2. Material: CD4+ or CD8+ T cells sorted from blood, obtained in a trial of the OX40 agonist ivuxolimab. The chain's CDR3 is CASSLEVLAGYNEQFF. The CDR3 DNA follows: TGTGCCAGCAGCTTGGAAGTACTAGCGGGATACAATGAGCAGTTCTTC.